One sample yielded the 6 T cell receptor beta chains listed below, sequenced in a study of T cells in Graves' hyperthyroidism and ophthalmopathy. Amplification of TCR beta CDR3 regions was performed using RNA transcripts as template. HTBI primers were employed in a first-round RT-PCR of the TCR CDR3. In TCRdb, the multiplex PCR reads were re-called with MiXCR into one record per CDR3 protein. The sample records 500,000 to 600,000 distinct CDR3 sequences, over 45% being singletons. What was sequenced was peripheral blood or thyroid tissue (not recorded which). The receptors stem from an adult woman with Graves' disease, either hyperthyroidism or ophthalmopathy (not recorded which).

CDR3 loop: CASSMGTRSKNSPLHF. The CDR3 bases are TGTGCCAGTAGTATGGGGACAAGGTCGAAGAATTCACCCCTCCACTTT. V and J are TRBV19 and TRBJ1-6; the D gene is possibly TRBD1 (6 bases). V was trimmed by 3 bases and J by 7 bases, leaving 16 bases between them. In germline, CDR1 is LNHDA, CDR2 SQIVND (reference sequence). This CDR3 has 16 amino acids.

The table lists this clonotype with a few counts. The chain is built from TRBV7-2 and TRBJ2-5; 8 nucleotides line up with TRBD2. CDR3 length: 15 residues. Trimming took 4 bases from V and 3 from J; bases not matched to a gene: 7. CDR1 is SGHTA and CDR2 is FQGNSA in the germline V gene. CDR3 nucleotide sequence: TGTGCCAGCAGCTCGGCCGGGACTAGTGAAGAGACCCAGTACTTC. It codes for CASSSAGTSEETQYF.

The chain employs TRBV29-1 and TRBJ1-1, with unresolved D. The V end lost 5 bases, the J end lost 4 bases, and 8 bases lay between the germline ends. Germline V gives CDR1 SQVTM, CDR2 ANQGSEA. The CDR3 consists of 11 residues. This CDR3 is CSVRAGTEAFF. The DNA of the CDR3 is TGCAGCGTTCGGGCGGGCACTGAAGCTTTCTTT.

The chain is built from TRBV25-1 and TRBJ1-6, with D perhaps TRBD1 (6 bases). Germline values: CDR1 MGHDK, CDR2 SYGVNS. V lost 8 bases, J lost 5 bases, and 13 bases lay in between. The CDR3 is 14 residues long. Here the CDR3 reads CASGGGRNNSPLHF. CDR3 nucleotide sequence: TGTGCCAGCGGCGGGGGGCGGAATAATTCACCCCTCCACTTT.

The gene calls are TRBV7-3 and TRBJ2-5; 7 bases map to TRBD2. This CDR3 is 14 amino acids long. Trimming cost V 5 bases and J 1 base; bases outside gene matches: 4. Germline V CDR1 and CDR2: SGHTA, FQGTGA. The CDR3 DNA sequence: TGTGCCAGCAGCCGGACTAGGGCCCAAGAGACCCAGTACTTC. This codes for CASSRTRAQETQYF. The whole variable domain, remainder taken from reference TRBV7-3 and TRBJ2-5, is GAGVSQTPSNKVTEKGKYVELRCDPISGHTALYWYRQSLGQGPEFLIYFQGTGAADDSGLPNDRFFAVRPEGSVSTLKIQRTERGDSAVYLCASSRTRAQETQYFGPGTRLLVL.

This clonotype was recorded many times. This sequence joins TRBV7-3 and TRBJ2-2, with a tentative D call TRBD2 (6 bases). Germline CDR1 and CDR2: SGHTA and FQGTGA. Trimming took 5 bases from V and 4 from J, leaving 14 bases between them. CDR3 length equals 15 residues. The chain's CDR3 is CASSQTGVGTGELFF. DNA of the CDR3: TGTGCCAGCAGCCAGACGGGGGTGGGCACCGGGGAGCTGTTTTTT.